The source of this T cell receptor beta chain is a study of blood T cell repertoires in COVID-19. TCRdb's table, derived via immunoSEQ multiplex PCR, lists solely in-frame clones and lacks some. This sample has around 330,000 clones, with about 88% found just once. CDR3 length: 14 residues. V lost 2 bases and J lost 2, with 11 bases in between. Germline CDR1 and CDR2: SGHDT and YYEEEE. For recovered donors of Cohort 3, there were two negative PCRs, clearance, or symptom resolution. Sequenced: PBMCs or T cells enriched from blood (not recorded which). The chain couples TRBV5-6 to TRBJ2-7, with D possibly matching TRBD1 (6 bases). The TCR originated in a man aged 55 to 70 who had recovered from COVID-19. CDR3 amino acids: CASSLTGNTYEQYF. The CDR3 bases are TGTGCCAGCAGCTTAACAGGGAATACCTACGAGCAGTACTTC. The variable domain in full, with the rest retrieved from reference TRBV5-6 and TRBJ2-7, is DAGVTQSPTHLIKTRGQQVTLRCSPKSGHDTVSWYQQALGQGPQFIFQYYEEEERQRGNFPDRFSGHQFPNYSSELNVNALLLGDSALYLCASSLTGNTYEQYFGPGTRLTVT.